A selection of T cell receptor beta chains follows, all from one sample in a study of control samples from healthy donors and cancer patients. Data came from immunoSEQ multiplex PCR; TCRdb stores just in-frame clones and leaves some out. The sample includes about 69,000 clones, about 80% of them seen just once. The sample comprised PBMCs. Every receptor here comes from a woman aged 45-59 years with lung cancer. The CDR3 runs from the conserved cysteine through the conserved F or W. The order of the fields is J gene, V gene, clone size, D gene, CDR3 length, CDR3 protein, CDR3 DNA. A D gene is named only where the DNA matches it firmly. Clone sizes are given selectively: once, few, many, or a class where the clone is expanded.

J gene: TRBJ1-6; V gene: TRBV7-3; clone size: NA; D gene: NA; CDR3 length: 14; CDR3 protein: CASRVEAANSPLHF; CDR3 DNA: TGTGCCAGCAGAGTGGAGGCAGCTAATTCACCCCTCCACTTT
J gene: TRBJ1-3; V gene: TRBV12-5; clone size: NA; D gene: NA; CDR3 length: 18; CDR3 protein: CASGFRPGLKDSGNTIYF; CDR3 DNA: TGTGCTAGTGGTTTCCGCCCGGGACTCAAGGATTCTGGAAACACCATATATTTT
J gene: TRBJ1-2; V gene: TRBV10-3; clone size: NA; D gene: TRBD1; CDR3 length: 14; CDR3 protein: CATSRDRTNYGYTF; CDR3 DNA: TGTGCCACTAGCCGGGACAGGACTAACTATGGCTACACCTTC
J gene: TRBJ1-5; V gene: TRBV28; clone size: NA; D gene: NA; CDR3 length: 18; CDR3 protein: CASSPPGGTEYSNQPQHF; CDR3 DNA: TGTGCCAGCAGCCCCCCCGGAGGAACGGAATATAGCAATCAGCCCCAGCATTTT
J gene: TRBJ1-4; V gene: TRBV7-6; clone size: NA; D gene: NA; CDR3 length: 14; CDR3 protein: CASSPGTPNEKLFF; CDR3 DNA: TGTGCCAGCAGCCCCGGGACACCGAATGAAAAACTGTTTTTT
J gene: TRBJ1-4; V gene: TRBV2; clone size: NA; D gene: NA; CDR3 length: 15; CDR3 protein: CASSQILSLNEKLFF; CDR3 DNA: TGTGCCAGCAGCCAAATTCTGTCCTTAAATGAAAAACTGTTTTTT
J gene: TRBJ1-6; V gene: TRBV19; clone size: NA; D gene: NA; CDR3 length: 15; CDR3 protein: CASSPQRTLNSPLHF; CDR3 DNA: TGTGCCAGTAGCCCCCAGAGGACGTTAAATTCACCCCTCCACTTT
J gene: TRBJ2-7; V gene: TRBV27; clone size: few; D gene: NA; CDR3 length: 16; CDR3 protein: CASSFRSGTLAYEQYF; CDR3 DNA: TGTGCCAGCAGTTTCCGATCCGGGACCCTGGCCTACGAGCAGTACTTC
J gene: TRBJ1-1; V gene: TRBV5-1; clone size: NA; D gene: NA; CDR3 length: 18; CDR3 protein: CASSLAVLSGQMNTEAFF; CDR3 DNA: TGCGCCAGCAGCTTGGCCGTTCTGTCGGGACAAATGAACACTGAAGCTTTCTTT
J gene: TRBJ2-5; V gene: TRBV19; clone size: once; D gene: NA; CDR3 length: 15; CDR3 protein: CASSIALAVQETQYF; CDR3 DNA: TGTGCCAGTAGTATAGCTTTGGCCGTACAAGAGACCCAGTACTTC
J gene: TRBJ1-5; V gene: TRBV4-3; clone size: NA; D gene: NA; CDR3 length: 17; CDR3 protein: CASSQERVRAGNQPQHF; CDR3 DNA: TGCGCCAGCAGCCAAGAGCGCGTCCGGGCCGGCAATCAGCCCCAGCATTTT
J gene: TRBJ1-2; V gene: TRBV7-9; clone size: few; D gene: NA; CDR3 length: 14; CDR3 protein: CASSLRQDPYGYTF; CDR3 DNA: TGTGCCAGCAGCTTGAGACAGGACCCCTATGGCTACACCTTC
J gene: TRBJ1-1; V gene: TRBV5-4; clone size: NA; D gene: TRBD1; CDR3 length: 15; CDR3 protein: CASSRGTGANTEAFF; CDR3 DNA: TGTGCCAGCAGCCGCGGGACAGGGGCAAACACTGAAGCTTTCTTT
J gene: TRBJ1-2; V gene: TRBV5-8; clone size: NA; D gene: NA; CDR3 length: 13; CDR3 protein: CASSFPGVYGYTF; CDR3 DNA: TGTGCCAGCAGCTTCCCGGGGGTTTATGGCTACACCTTC
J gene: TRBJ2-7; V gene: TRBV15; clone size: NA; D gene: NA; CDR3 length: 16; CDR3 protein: CATSRDLLQTNYEQYF; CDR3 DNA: TGTGCCACCAGCAGAGATCTTCTCCAGACCAACTACGAGCAGTACTTC